The 30 T cell receptor beta chains below come from one sample, sequenced in a study of low-dose radiotherapy and immunotherapy resistance in tumors. Noted time point: before trial treatment. cDNA synthesis used a TRAV/TRBV-specific primer set for both chains. TCRs underwent approximately 20 PCR cycles of amplification with a constant-region primer and V-primer adapter. TCRdb independently ran MiXCR on the reads; one entry per CDR3 protein. The table records 80,000 to 95,000 distinct CDR3 sequences, 8% to 10% of them present only once. The specimen comprised PBMCs, sampled before treatment. Receptors originate from a male donor with prostate cancer.

This clonotype was observed many times. The chain carries TRBV27 and TRBJ1-3, with D unresolved. CDR1 is MNHEY and CDR2 is SMNVEV in the germline V gene (reference sequence). The V gene lost 3 bases and the J gene lost 4 bases, with 7 bases spanning the gap. CDR3 length: 13 amino acids. CDR3 residues: CASSFVGGNTIYF. CDR3 DNA sequence: TGTGCCAGCAGTTTCGTGGGCGGAAACACCATATATTTT.

The sample holds many counts of this clonotype. The CDR3 protein is CASSSPRPGELFF. In nucleotides, the CDR3 is TGTGCCAGCTCTTCGCCACGACCCGGGGAGCTGTTTTTT. This chain links TRBV6-1 with TRBJ2-2; D is unresolved. The CDR3 extends over 13 amino acids. The V gene lost 8 bases and the J gene lost 6 bases, with 13 bases spanning the gap. Germline V gene sequence: CDR1 MNHNS, CDR2 SASEGT.

This clonotype appeared many times. The CDR3 DNA is TGCGCCAGCAGCTTCGGTTCGACAGATACGCAGTATTTT. Translation gives CASSFGSTDTQYF. V usage is TRBV5-1 and J usage is TRBJ2-3; D not resolved. With 2 bases removed from V and 3 bases from J, the gap between germline ends came to 7 bases. The CDR3 has 13 amino acids. Germline V gives CDR1 SGHRS, CDR2 YFSETQ.

The table lists this clonotype with many counts. The V gene is TRBV20-1, the J gene TRBJ2-7; possible D gene TRBD2, 6 bases. The CDR3 has 15 residues. From germline, CDR1 is DFQATT and CDR2 SNEGSKA (reference sequence). V was shortened by 6 bases and J by 3 bases, with 21 bases between the two germline ends. The CDR3 loop reads CSATPDGSGSYEQYF. The CDR3 DNA reads as TGCAGTGCCACACCGGATGGTAGCGGAAGCTACGAGCAGTACTTC.

This clonotype was picked up many times. The V gene is TRBV28, the J gene TRBJ2-1, with D unresolved. The CDR3 has 14 amino acids. The germline V gene has CDR1 MDHEN and CDR2 SYDVKM. The V gene lost 5 bases and the J gene lost 10 bases, with 18 bases spanning the gap. The CDR3 reads CASSPLPQSVEQFF. As DNA, the CDR3 is TGTGCCAGCAGTCCCTTACCCCAGTCGGTGGAGCAGTTCTTC.

This clonotype occurred many times. The V and J genes are TRBV20-1 and TRBJ2-1, with D perhaps matching TRBD1 (7 bases). Trimming cost V 2 bases and J 3 bases, with 17 bases left between them. Germline-derived CDR1 and CDR2 are DFQATT and SNEGSKA (reference sequence). The CDR3 has 16 amino acids. In nucleotides, the CDR3 is TGCAGTGCTAGATCCCATAGACAGGGACTCTACAATGAGCAGTTCTTC. Translating it yields CSARSHRQGLYNEQFF.

This clonotype was counted many times. The chain combines TRBV19 with TRBJ1-5; no clear D gene. CDR1 and CDR2 (germline): LNHDA, SQIVND (reference sequence). V gave up 5 bases and J gave up 10 bases, with 15 bases separating them. The CDR3 consists of 13 residues. The CDR3 DNA reads TGTGCCAGTAGTCAGGACCCGGTCGTCCCCCAGCATTTT. Its protein is CASSQDPVVPQHF.

This clonotype was detected only a few times. J is TRBJ2-7 and V is TRBV10-3; 8 bases line up with TRBD1. The length of the CDR3 is 12 residues. After removal of 4 bases from V and 6 bases from J, the junction contained 2 bases not matched to a gene. Germline-derived CDR1 and CDR2 are ENHRY and SYGVKD. The CDR3 DNA reads as TGTGCCATCAGTGGACAGGGGTTCGAGCAGTACTTC. It yields the protein CAISGQGFEQYF.

This chain links TRBV2 with TRBJ2-3; possibly TRBD2 for D (5 bases). In germline, CDR1 is SNHLY, CDR2 FYNNEI. This CDR3 has 12 amino acids. V was shortened by 4 bases and J by 5 bases, with 7 bases between the two germline ends. Here the CDR3 DNA reads TGTGCCAGCAGTGGTCGGGGAGATACGCAGTATTTT. It is translated as CASSGRGDTQYF.

This clonotype has ten or more counts. The CDR3: CASSPTSGSGYEQFF. The CDR3 DNA reads as TGTGCCAGCAGCCCTACTAGCGGGAGTGGGTATGAGCAGTTCTTC. V and J are TRBV7-2 and TRBJ2-1; 11 nucleotides align to TRBD2. J was trimmed by 8 bases and V by 5 bases; bases with no gene match: 8. Germline V gene lookup returns CDR1 SGHTA and CDR2 FQGNSA. The CDR3 extends over 15 amino acids.

This clonotype was observed at least ten times. The chain recombines TRBV28 with TRBJ1-1; a possible D gene is TRBD1 (5 bases). Germline V lookup: CDR1 MDHEN, CDR2 SYDVKM. The CDR3 length is 17 residues. V was clipped by 6 bases and J by 3 bases, with 23 bases between them. The CDR3 loop is CASRGDSRIKEDTEAFF. The DNA for the CDR3 is TGTGCCAGCAGGGGAGACAGTCGAATTAAAGAAGACACTGAAGCTTTCTTT.

This clonotype was counted many times. The rearrangement uses TRBV4-1 and TRBJ1-2; maybe TRBD1 (5 bases). Germline V gene data show CDR1 as MGHRA and CDR2 as YSYEKL. Trimming removed 0 bases at V and 7 bases at J, with 21 bases between. The CDR3 totals 17 residues. The CDR3 sequence: CASSQDLGQGLYGGYTF. The CDR3 bases are TGCGCCAGCAGCCAAGATCTCGGGCAGGGTCTCTACGGTGGCTACACCTTC.

This clonotype was seen ten or more times. This chain links TRBV7-6 with TRBJ2-7; 12 bases match TRBD1. The CDR3 is made up of 15 amino acids. Germline V lookup: CDR1 SGHVS, CDR2 FNYEAQ. V dropped 4 bases and J dropped 5; count of bases not matched to a gene: 6. CDR3 sequence: CASSSPGQGAHEQYF. The CDR3 DNA is TGTGCCAGCAGCTCGCCGGGACAGGGGGCCCACGAGCAGTACTTC.

This clonotype was recorded at least ten times. The chain recombines TRBV7-2 with TRBJ1-5; no clear D. Germline CDR1 and CDR2: SGHTA and FQGNSA. The CDR3 covers 14 residues. Trimming stripped 5 bases from V and 1 base from J, with 9 bases between. The CDR3 nucleotides are TGTGCCAGCAGCACGGGAGGGAGCAATCAGCCCCAGCATTTT. Its translation is CASSTGGSNQPQHF.

The chain couples TRBV5-8 to TRBJ2-7; perhaps TRBD2 as D (6 bases). Per germline, CDR1 SGHTS and CDR2 YDEGEE. Trimming took off 0 bases at V and 0 bases at J, with 10 bases between the two ends. This CDR3 is built from 15 residues. The CDR3 loop is CASSLASASSYEQYF. Written as DNA, the CDR3 is TGTGCCAGCAGCTTGGCTAGCGCCAGCTCCTACGAGCAGTACTTC.

This clonotype was counted at least ten times. The chain has TRBV2 and TRBJ2-3; 7 bases line up with TRBD2. The junction had 4 bases not matched to a gene; V was cut back by 0 bases and J by 4 bases. This CDR3 has 15 amino acids. Germline V CDR1 and CDR2: SNHLY, FYNNEI. CDR3 sequence (DNA): TGTGCCAGCAGTGAAGCTGGTGGGAGGGCAGATACGCAGTATTTT. It specifies CASSEAGGRADTQYF.

This clonotype occurred many times. This chain uses TRBV10-3 with TRBJ2-3; D is unresolved. The germline gives CDR1 ENHRY, CDR2 SYGVKD. The CDR3 extends over 13 amino acids. V lost 4 bases and J lost 1, with 6 bases in between. DNA of the CDR3: TGTGCCATCAGTGCGGCGGGCACAGATACGCAGTATTTT. It specifies CAISAAGTDTQYF.

This clonotype was picked up many times. This rearrangement joins TRBV4-3 to TRBJ2-1; 10 nucleotides match TRBD2. CDR3 size: 14 residues. Losses at the gene ends were 1 base for V and 15 bases for J; bases not matched to a gene: 9. Germline CDR1 is LGHNA and CDR2 is YSLEER. This chain's CDR3 is CASSQVGLAGDVFF. CDR3 nucleotide sequence: TGCGCCAGCAGCCAAGTTGGTCTAGCGGGAGATGTGTTCTTC.

This clonotype was counted at least ten times. V usage is TRBV30 and J usage is TRBJ2-2, with D unresolved. Between the trimmed V and J ends, which lost 2 bases and 6 bases, there was a span of 4 bases. Germline CDR1 GTSNPN, CDR2 SVGIG (reference sequence). The CDR3 is 11 residues long. The CDR3 region is CAWSPPGELFF. The CDR3 DNA is TGTGCCTGGAGTCCCCCCGGGGAGCTGTTTTTT.

The table lists this clonotype with many counts. V usage is TRBV12-3 or TRBV12-4 and J usage is TRBJ1-1; D call uncertain. V lost 1 base, J lost 6 bases, and 9 bases lay in between. The length of the CDR3 is 13 residues. The CDR3 coding sequence is TGTGCCAGCAGTTTAGGAGGGAGGGCTGAAGCTTTCTTT. Translating gives CASSLGGRAEAFF.

Many counts were recorded for this clonotype. This chain uses TRBV7-2 with TRBJ2-3; D tentatively reads TRBD1 or TRBD2 (6 bases each). V lost 3 bases and J 2 bases, leaving 9 bases between the germline ends. Germline CDR1 is SGHTA and CDR2 is FQGNSA. There are 14 residues in the CDR3. CDR3 sequence (DNA): TGTGCCAGCAGCTTGTCGGGGGCCACAGATACGCAGTATTTT. This codes for CASSLSGATDTQYF. Combining the CDR3 with reference TRBV7-2 and TRBJ2-3 gives the whole variable domain GAGVSQSPSNKVTEKGKDVELRCDPISGHTALYWYRQSLGQGLEFLIYFQGNSAPDKSGLPSDRFSAERTGGSVSTLTIQRTQQEDSAVYLCASSLSGATDTQYFGPGTRLTVL.

Ten or more counts support this clonotype. The chain uses TRBV19 and TRBJ2-4; TRBD1 agrees at 7 bases. The CDR3 totals 17 residues. Germline trimming cut 5 bases from V and 1 base from J; bases unmatched to any gene: 11. CDR1 is LNHDA, CDR2 SQIVND, per germline (reference sequence). CDR3 protein: CASSSGTAVVAKNIQYF. The CDR3 nucleotides are TGTGCCAGTAGTTCCGGGACAGCTGTAGTGGCCAAAAACATTCAGTACTTC.

This clonotype was counted ten times or more. The chain uses TRBV6-5 and TRBJ2-3; TRBD2 might be the D (6 bases). Germline loops: CDR1 MNHEY, CDR2 SVGAGI. The ends were cut back, 6 bases at V and 4 bases at J, with 11 bases in the middle. The CDR3 is made up of 13 amino acids. CDR3 region: CASSPWEADTQYF. For the CDR3, the DNA is TGTGCCAGCAGCCCATGGGAGGCAGATACGCAGTATTTT.

The table lists this clonotype with a few counts. This chain joins TRBV18 and TRBJ1-6, with 7 bases that match TRBD1. The V gene's germline CDR1 is KGHSH and CDR2 LQKENI. The CDR3 has 15 amino acids. J gave up 4 bases and V 1 base, and 1 base lay outside the gene matches. CDR3 sequence: CASSPQGQYNSPLHF. For the CDR3, the DNA is TGTGCCAGCTCACCACAGGGACAGTATAATTCACCCCTCCACTTT.

The sample holds many counts of this clonotype. The V gene is TRBV29-1, the J gene TRBJ1-2; the match to TRBD1 covers 10 bases. The germline gives CDR1 SQVTM, CDR2 ANQGSEA. This CDR3 region has 13 residues. V trimming: 6 bases; J trimming: 5 bases; junction bases outside the gene matches: 6. The CDR3 DNA follows: TGCAGCGTAGATAGGACAGGGGGATATGGCTACACCTTC. Translated: CSVDRTGGYGYTF.

The chain combines TRBV29-1 with TRBJ1-5, with D possibly TRBD1 on 5 matching bases. The ends were cut back, 6 bases at V and 3 bases at J, with 12 bases in the middle. Germline-derived CDR1 and CDR2 are SQVTM and ANQGSEA. The CDR3 contains 13 residues. In DNA, the CDR3 is TGCAGCGTGGGGCAGGGAGCCAATCAGCCCCAGCATTTT. This codes for CSVGQGANQPQHF.

This clonotype has only a few counts. The chain recombines TRBV9 with TRBJ2-1, with D tentatively TRBD2 (6 bases). The CDR3 runs to 15 residues. The germline V gene encodes CDR1 SGDLS and CDR2 YYNGEE. The ends were cut back, 0 bases at V and 6 bases at J, with 13 bases in the middle. The CDR3 coding sequence is TGTGCCAGCAGCGTAGCCGGGGGAAGTGCCAATGAGCAGTTCTTC. Its translation: CASSVAGGSANEQFF.

V and J are TRBV28 and TRBJ2-7; 8 nucleotides agree with TRBD2. Germline CDR1 MDHEN, CDR2 SYDVKM. J lost 5 bases, V lost 5 bases, and 8 bases had no gene match. The CDR3 runs to 14 residues. CDR3 loop: CASSPGGSSNEQYF. The CDR3 DNA reads TGTGCCAGCAGTCCGGGGGGGTCGAGCAACGAGCAGTACTTC.

This clonotype has at least ten counts. DNA of the CDR3: TGTGCCAGCAGTTTAGGGAAAGCCTTCGAGCAGTACTTC. Translated, it gives CASSLGKAFEQYF. The genes are TRBV28 and TRBJ2-7; no clear D gene. Germline-derived CDR1 and CDR2 are MDHEN and SYDVKM. Trimming removed 2 bases at V and 6 bases at J, with 11 bases between. This CDR3 comprises 13 residues.

This clonotype has ten or more counts. The chain couples TRBV29-1 to TRBJ2-7, with 10 nucleotides matching TRBD1. The germline V gene has CDR1 SQVTM and CDR2 ANQGSEA. The CDR3 loop spans 14 amino acids. Trimming took 5 bases from V and 2 from J; bases not matched to a gene: 6. DNA for the CDR3: TGCAGCGTTTCGGGACAGGGGCCCCCCTACGAGCAGTACTTC. This translates into CSVSGQGPPYEQYF.